This T cell receptor (beta chain) appears in the sequencing data of a study of blood T cells in healthy people across ages. About this clonotype itself: The antigen is unknown.

PBMCs were isolated at a quantity of at least 6 million per sample. Study-wide results and limits: Older age went with lower TCR beta diversity per million T cells, in a roughly linear way. One million T cells yielded diversity estimates that were considered underestimates.

Using a J-beta primer mix together with a sample-barcoded 5' primer, a second PCR was run for roughly 7 to 11 cycles. A template-switch adaptor with 12 random nucleotides tagged each cDNA molecule. TCRdb reprocessed the 5' RACE reads with MiXCR, giving one entry per CDR3 protein. This sample has about 1.6 million distinct CDR3 sequences, with around 36% found just once. Germline values: CDR1 MNHNY, CDR2 SVGAGI (reference sequence). The CDR3 spans 13 residues. V was cut by 6 bases and J by 5 bases, with 14 bases left in between. This clonotype originated in a woman in her thirties in good health. Sequencing was performed on blood. V is TRBV6-6 and J is TRBJ2-7; D uncertain. The CDR3, as DNA: TGTGCCAGCAGAGGACCTCCCCGGAACGAGCAGTACTTC. It yields the protein CASRGPPRNEQYF.